Shown below are 12 T cell receptor beta chains from a single sample sequenced in a study of long-term antiretroviral therapy in people with HIV. The immunoSEQ assay was v3.0, run at survey level. The data were produced by immunoSEQ multiplex PCR, yet TCRdb's version contains in-frame clones alone and is incomplete. The table records about 21,000 clones, around 82% of them present only once. Sequenced material: unsorted PBMCs, taken at the start of antiretroviral therapy. Receptors were obtained from a man aged 45-65 years with HIV.

This rearrangement joins TRBV11-2 to TRBJ2-3; D not resolved. Germline-derived CDR1 and CDR2 are SGHAT and FQNNGV. V dropped 3 bases and J dropped 7 bases, with 11 bases sitting between them. This CDR3 is 13 amino acids long. The CDR3 is CASSFSPPHTQYF. In DNA, the CDR3 is TGTGCCAGCAGCTTTTCCCCACCACATACGCAGTATTTT.

The chain combines TRBV29-1 with TRBJ1-2; 7 positions match TRBD1. Germline V gene lookup returns CDR1 SQVTM and CDR2 ANQGSEA. V lost 6 bases to trimming and J lost 8 bases; unmatched junction nucleotides: 9. This CDR3 region has 12 residues. In nucleotides, the CDR3 is TGCAGCGTCCCACAGGGGCGAGGCGGCTACACCTTC. As protein: CSVPQGRGGYTF.

The chain recombines TRBV19 with TRBJ1-5; no definite D call. The germline V gene has CDR1 LNHDA and CDR2 SQIVND (reference sequence). V was pared by 0 bases and J by 0 bases, with 9 bases between. This CDR3 spans 16 amino acids. As DNA, the CDR3 is TGTGCCAGTAGTATAGATGAAGGGTATAGCAATCAGCCCCAGCATTTT. Its protein product is CASSIDEGYSNQPQHF.

V gene TRBV4-1 combines with J gene TRBJ2-1, with TRBD2 identical over 14 bases. The CDR3 is 18 amino acids. Germline CDR1 MGHRA, CDR2 YSYEKL. The V and J ends lost 1 base and 5 bases, in that order; junction bases with no gene match: 7. The CDR3 nucleotides read TGCGCCAGCAGCCAAGGACTAGCGGGAGGGCCACGAAACAATGAGCAGTTCTTC. Its protein is CASSQGLAGGPRNNEQFF.

The chain couples TRBV7-9 to TRBJ2-2; D perhaps matches TRBD1 (8 bases). The CDR3 is 16 residues long. The germline V gene has CDR1 SEHNR and CDR2 FQNEAQ (reference sequence). Trimming removed 3 bases from V and 3 bases from J, with 14 bases in between. The CDR3 region is CASSFGQGGDTGELFF. The DNA for the CDR3 is TGTGCCAGCAGCTTCGGACAGGGAGGGGACACCGGGGAGCTGTTTTTT.

V and J are TRBV28 and TRBJ1-5; a possible D gene is TRBD1 (6 bases). This CDR3 region has 14 residues. The V end lost 5 bases, the J end lost 3 bases, and 11 bases lay between the germline ends. Germline CDR1 MDHEN, CDR2 SYDVKM. The CDR3 protein is CASSLTGFNQPQHF. In DNA form, the CDR3 reads TGTGCCAGCAGTCTTACAGGGTTCAATCAGCCCCAGCATTTT.

The chain's CDR3 is CASEGGREAAGELFF. DNA of the CDR3: TGTGCCAGCGAGGGAGGGCGGGAGGCGGCCGGGGAGCTGTTTTTT. The J gene is TRBJ2-2, the V gene TRBV6-1, with 8 positions matching TRBD2. The CDR3 covers 15 residues. The V and J ends lost 8 bases and 6 bases, in that order; junction bases with no gene match: 11. Looked up from germline, CDR1 is MNHNS and CDR2 is SASEGT.

V is TRBV4-1 and J is TRBJ2-1, with D possibly TRBD2 on 6 matching bases. V lost 5 bases and J 10 bases, leaving 18 bases between the germline ends. The CDR3 consists of 14 residues. Per germline, CDR1 MGHRA and CDR2 YSYEKL. CDR3 DNA: TGCGCCAGCAGCGGCGGGATTAATGGGCGGGAGCAGTTCTTC. Protein: CASSGGINGREQFF.

The gene calls are TRBV28 and TRBJ1-3; D is possibly TRBD1 (6 bases). The V gene's germline CDR1 is MDHEN and CDR2 SYDVKM. The V and J ends lost 6 bases and 2 bases respectively, with 14 bases between them. The CDR3 extends over 15 amino acids. The DNA for the CDR3 is TGTGCCAGCAGCTCTACAGGGAACACTGGAAACACCATATATTTT. Amino acids: CASSSTGNTGNTIYF.

The genes are TRBV7-2 and TRBJ2-3; 11 bases match TRBD2. The germline V gene encodes CDR1 SGHTA and CDR2 FQGNSA. CDR3 length equals 18 residues. Trimming cost V 1 base and J 5 bases; bases outside gene matches: 11. The CDR3 nucleotides read TGTGCCAGCAGCTTAGTAAGCCTAGCGGGGGGCCCAGGAGATACGCAGTATTTT. Encoded protein: CASSLVSLAGGPGDTQYF.

This chain uses TRBV10-3 with TRBJ2-2; the D gene could be TRBD1 or TRBD2 (5 bases each). The CDR3 is 16 amino acids. Per the germline V gene, CDR1 is ENHRY and CDR2 is SYGVKD. V lost 0 bases, J lost 6 bases, and 14 bases lay in between. CDR3 DNA: TGTGCCATCAGTGAGTCCAAGGGACCGAGGGCCGGGGAGCTGTTTTTT. It codes for CAISESKGPRAGELFF.

The chain has TRBV5-1 and TRBJ2-7; the match to TRBD1 covers 9 bases. The V segment lost 4 bases and the J segment 5 bases; nucleotides outside the gene matches: 7. Germline CDR1 SGHRS, CDR2 YFSETQ. This CDR3 region has 14 residues. The CDR3 nucleotides read TGCGCCAGCAGCACCGGGACAGGGACCCACGAGCAGTACTTC. It is translated as CASSTGTGTHEQYF.